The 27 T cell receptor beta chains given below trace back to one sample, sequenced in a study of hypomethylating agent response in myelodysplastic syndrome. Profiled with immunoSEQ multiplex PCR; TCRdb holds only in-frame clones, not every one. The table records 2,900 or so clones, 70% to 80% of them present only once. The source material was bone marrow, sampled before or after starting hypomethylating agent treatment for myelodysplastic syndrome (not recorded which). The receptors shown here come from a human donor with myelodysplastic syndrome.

Here the CDR3 reads CASSSIYEQYF. CDR3 DNA sequence: TGTGCCAGCAGCTCCATATATGAGCAGTACTTC. The chain employs TRBV11-2 and TRBJ2-7; no clear D. V gave up 4 bases and J gave up 7 bases, with 8 bases separating them. The CDR3 contains 11 residues. Germline V gene sequence: CDR1 SGHAT, CDR2 FQNNGV.

The CDR3 reads CASGRGQTNQPQHF. In nucleotides, the CDR3 is TGTGCCAGTGGAAGGGGACAGACCAATCAGCCCCAGCATTTT. The V call is TRBV19, the J call TRBJ1-5; 7 nucleotides align to TRBD1. The trim removed 8 bases at V and 3 bases at J, leaving 7 bases unmatched. The length of the CDR3 is 14 residues. The germline gives CDR1 LNHDA, CDR2 SQIVND (reference sequence).

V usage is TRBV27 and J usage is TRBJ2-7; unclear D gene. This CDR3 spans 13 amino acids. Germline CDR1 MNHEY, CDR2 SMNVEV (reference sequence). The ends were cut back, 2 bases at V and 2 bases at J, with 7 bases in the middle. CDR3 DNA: TGTGCCAGCAGTTTAACACCTACCTACGAGCAGTACTTC. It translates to CASSLTPTYEQYF.

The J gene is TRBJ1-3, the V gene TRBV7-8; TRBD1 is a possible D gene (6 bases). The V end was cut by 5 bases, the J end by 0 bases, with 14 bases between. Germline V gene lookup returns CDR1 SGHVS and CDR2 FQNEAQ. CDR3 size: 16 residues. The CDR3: CASSPRQAISGNTIYF. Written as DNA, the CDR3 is TGTGCCAGCAGCCCCCGACAGGCGATCTCTGGAAACACCATATATTTT.

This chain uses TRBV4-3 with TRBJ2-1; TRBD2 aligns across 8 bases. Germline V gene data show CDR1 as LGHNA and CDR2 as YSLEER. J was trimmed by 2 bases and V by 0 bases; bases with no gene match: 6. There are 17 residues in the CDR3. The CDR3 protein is CASSQDPAGGAYNEQFF. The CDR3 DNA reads TGCGCCAGCAGCCAAGATCCCGCGGGGGGCGCCTACAATGAGCAGTTCTTC.

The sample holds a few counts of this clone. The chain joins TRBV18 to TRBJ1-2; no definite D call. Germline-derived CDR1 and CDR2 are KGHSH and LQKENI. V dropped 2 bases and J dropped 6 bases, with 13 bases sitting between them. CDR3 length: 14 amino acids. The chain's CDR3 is CASSPGIGLNGYTF. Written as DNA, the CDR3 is TGTGCCAGCTCACCAGGTATAGGGCTCAATGGCTACACCTTC.

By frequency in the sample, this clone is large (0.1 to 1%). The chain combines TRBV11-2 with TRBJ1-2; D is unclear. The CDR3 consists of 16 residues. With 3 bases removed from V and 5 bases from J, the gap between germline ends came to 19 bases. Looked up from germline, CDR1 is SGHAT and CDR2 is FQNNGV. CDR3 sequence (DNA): TGTGCCAGCAGCTTTCAATTAGGAGGTATTAGGTATGGCTACACCTTC. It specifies CASSFQLGGIRYGYTF.

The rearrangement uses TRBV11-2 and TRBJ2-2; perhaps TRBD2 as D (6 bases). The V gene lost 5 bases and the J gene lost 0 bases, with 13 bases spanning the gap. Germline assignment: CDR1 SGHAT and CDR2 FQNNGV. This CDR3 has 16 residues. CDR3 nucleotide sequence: TGTGCCAGCAGCGGTGGGGGGACCGCGAACACCGGGGAGCTGTTTTTT. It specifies CASSGGGTANTGELFF.

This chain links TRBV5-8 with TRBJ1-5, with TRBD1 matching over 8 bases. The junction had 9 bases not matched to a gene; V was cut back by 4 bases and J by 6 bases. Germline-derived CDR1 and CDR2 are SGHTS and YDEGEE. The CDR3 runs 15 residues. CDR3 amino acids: CASSGGQAGSQPQHF. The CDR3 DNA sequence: TGTGCCAGCAGCGGGGGACAGGCGGGTAGTCAGCCCCAGCATTTT.

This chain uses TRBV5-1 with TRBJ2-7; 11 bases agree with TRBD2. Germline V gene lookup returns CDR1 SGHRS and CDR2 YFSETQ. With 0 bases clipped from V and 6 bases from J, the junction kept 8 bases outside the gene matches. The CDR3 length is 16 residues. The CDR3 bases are TGCGCCAGCAGCTTGGATTTCGGACTAGCGGGTGTCGAGCAGTACTTC. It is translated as CASSLDFGLAGVEQYF.

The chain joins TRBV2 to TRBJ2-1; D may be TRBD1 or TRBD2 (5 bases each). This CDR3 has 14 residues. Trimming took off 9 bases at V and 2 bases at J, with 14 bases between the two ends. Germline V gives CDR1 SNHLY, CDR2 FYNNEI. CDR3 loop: CARNRDPPYNEQFF. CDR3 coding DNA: TGTGCCAGAAACCGGGACCCCCCCTACAATGAGCAGTTCTTC.

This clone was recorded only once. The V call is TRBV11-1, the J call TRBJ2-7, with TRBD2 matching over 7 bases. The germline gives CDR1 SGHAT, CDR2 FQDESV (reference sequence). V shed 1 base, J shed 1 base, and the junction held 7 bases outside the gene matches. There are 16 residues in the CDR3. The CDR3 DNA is TGTGCCAGCAGCTTAGATCGGGGGGTAGGGTCCTACGAGCAGTACTTC. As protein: CASSLDRGVGSYEQYF.

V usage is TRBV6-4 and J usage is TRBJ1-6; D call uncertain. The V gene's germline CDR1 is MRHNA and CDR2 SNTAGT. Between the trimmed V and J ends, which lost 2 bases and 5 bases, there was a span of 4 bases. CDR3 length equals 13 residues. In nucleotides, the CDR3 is TGTGCCAGCAGTGACAGGGATAATTCACCCCTCCACTTT. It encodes CASSDRDNSPLHF.

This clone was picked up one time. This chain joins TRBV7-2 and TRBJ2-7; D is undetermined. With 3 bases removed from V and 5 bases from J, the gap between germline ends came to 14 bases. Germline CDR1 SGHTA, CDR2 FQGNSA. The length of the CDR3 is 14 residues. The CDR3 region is CASSFSPSSDEQYF. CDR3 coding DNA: TGTGCCAGCAGCTTTTCTCCCAGCAGCGACGAGCAGTACTTC.

The CDR3 loop is CATSRGPGSAGELFF. The CDR3 DNA sequence: TGTGCCACCAGCAGAGGGCCAGGGTCAGCCGGGGAGCTGTTTTTT. The chain couples TRBV15 to TRBJ2-2; perhaps TRBD1 as D (5 bases). V was trimmed by 1 base and J by 6 bases, leaving 12 bases between them. This CDR3 is 15 amino acids long. The germline V gene encodes CDR1 LNHNV and CDR2 YYDKDF (reference sequence).

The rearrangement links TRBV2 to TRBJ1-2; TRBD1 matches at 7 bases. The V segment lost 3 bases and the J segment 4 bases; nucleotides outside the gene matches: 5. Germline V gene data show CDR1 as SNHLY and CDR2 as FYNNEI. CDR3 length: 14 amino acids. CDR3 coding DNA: TGTGCCAGCAGTGAGAAGGGGGCGGTCTATGGCTACACCTTC. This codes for CASSEKGAVYGYTF.

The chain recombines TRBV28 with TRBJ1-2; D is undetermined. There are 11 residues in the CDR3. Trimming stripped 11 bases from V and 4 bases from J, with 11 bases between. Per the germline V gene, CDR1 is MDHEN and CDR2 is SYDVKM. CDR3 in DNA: TGTGCCCACCACACCCCCTATGGCTACACCTTC. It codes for CAHHTPYGYTF.

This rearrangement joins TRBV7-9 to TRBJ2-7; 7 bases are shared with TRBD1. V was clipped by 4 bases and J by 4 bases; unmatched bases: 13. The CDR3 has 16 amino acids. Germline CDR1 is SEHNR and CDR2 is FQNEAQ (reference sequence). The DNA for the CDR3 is TGTGCCAGCAGCTCCCTTTCCTCCGGGACAGTTTACGAGCAGTACTTC. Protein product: CASSSLSSGTVYEQYF.

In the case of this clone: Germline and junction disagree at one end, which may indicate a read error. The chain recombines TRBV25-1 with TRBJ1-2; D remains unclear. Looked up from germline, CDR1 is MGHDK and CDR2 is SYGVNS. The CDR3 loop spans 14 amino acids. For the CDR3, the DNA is TGTGCCAGCAGTGAAGTAGGTAGTAACCATGGCTACACCTTC. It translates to CASSEVGSNHGYTF.

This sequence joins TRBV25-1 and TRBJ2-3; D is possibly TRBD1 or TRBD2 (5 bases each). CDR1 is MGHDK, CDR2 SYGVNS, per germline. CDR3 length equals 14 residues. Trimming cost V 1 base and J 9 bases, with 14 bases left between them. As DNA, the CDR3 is TGTGCCAGCAGTGAATCGGTGGGGACGGAAACGCAGTATTTT. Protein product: CASSESVGTETQYF.

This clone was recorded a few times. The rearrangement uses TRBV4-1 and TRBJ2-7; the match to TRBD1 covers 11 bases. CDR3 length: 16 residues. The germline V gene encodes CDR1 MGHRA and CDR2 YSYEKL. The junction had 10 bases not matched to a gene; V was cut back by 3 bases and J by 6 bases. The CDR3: CASSQYPGQGVSEQYF. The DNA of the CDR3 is TGCGCCAGCAGCCAGTATCCGGGACAGGGGGTTTCCGAGCAGTACTTC.

The CDR3 sequence is CASSSTGGGTQYF. CDR3 nucleotides: TGTGCCAGCAGCTCGACAGGAGGAGGTACGCAGTATTTT. The V call is TRBV7-6, the J call TRBJ2-3; D perhaps matches TRBD1 (6 bases). CDR3 size: 13 residues. The germline gives CDR1 SGHVS, CDR2 FNYEAQ. With 4 bases removed from V and 8 bases from J, the gap between germline ends came to 13 bases.

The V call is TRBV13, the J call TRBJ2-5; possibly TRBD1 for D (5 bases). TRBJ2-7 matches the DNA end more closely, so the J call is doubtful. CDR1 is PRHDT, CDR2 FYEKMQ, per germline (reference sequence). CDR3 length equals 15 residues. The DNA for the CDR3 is TGTGCCAGCAGCTACTACTCTCAGGGATCCTACGAGCAGTACTTC. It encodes CASSYYSQGSYEQYF.

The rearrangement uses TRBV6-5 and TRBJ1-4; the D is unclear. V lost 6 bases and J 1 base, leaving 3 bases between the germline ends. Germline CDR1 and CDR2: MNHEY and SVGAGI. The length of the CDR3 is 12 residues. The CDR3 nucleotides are TGTGCCAGCAGGGGAACTAATGAAAAACTGTTTTTT. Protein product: CASRGTNEKLFF.

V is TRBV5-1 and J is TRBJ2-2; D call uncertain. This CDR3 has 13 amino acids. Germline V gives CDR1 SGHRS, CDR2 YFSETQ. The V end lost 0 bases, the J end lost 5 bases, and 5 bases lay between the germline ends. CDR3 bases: TGCGCCAGCAGCTTGGAGGGTACCGGGGAGCTGTTTTTT. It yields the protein CASSLEGTGELFF.

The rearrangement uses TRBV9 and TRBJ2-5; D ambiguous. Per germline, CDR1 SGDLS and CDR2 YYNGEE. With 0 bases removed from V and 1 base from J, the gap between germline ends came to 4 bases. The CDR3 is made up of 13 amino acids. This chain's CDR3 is CASSVGTQETQYF. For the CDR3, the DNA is TGTGCCAGCAGCGTAGGTACCCAAGAGACCCAGTACTTC.

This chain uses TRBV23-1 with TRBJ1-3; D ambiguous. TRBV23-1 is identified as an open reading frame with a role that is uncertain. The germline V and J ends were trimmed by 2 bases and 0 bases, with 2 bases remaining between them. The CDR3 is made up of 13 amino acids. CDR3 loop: CASSQSSGNTIYF. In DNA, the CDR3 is TGCGCCAGCAGTCAAAGCTCTGGAAACACCATATATTTT.